This T cell receptor (beta chain) emerged from a study of blood T cell repertoires in COVID-19. Study at large: COVID-19 samples, acute and convalescent, were from the United States, Italy and Spain. Sources were T cells, B-cell-depleted T cells, or PBMCs; the material itself was cDNA or gDNA.

This clone appeared a few times. In the original workflow: It was from reference gene primer amplification that nucleated cell counts were estimated. The table came from immunoSEQ multiplex PCR; TCRdb's copy has only in-frame clones and leaves some out. V and J calls and clone size follow that table, whereas D and trimming were derived from the DNA. The table lists approximately 150,000 clones, about 88% of them singletons. The length of the CDR3 is 15 residues. The ends were cut back, 0 bases at V and 6 bases at J, with 14 bases in the middle. Germline V lookup: CDR1 ENHRY, CDR2 SYGVKD. The chain employs TRBV10-3 and TRBJ1-1, with D maybe TRBD1 (6 bases). The sample taken for sequencing was peripheral blood. The clonotype was recovered from a human donor with acute or convalescent COVID-19. The donor label of this sample is uncertain. The CDR3 reads CAISESRGGRPEAFF. In DNA form, the CDR3 reads TGTGCCATCAGTGAGTCGAGGGGGGGGCGTCCTGAAGCTTTCTTT.